This TCR beta chain was observed in a study of blood T cell repertoires in COVID-19. Study in general: Acute-phase and convalescent COVID-19 samples originated in the United States, Italy and Spain.

Methods used by the authors: Using reference gene primer amplification, nucleated cell counts were estimated. The protocol was immunoSEQ multiplex PCR, while the TCRdb copy is restricted to in-frame clones and leaves out a portion. The D gene and trimming were derived from the DNA, and the V and J assignments and clone size from that table. The profile shows 250,000 to 350,000 clones, about 90% of them singletons. Sequenced input: peripheral blood. This receptor was identified in a woman aged 25 to 45 with COVID-19, enrolled during active disease.

The CDR3 loop is CASTGGGHQPQHF. The CDR3 DNA sequence: TGTGCCAGCACGGGGGGGGGTCATCAGCCCCAGCATTTT. This chain joins TRBV6-6 and TRBJ1-5, with a possible D match to TRBD1 (5 bases). Trimming removed 7 bases from V and 5 bases from J, with 12 bases in between. Per germline, CDR1 MNHNY and CDR2 SVGAGI (reference sequence). This CDR3 has 13 amino acids.